The present entry profiles one T cell receptor beta chain with its context. The sample belongs to a study of tumor-infiltrating lymphocytes in oesophageal squamous cell carcinoma. CDR3 length: 15 amino acids. The V and J ends lost 0 bases and 5 bases, in that order; junction bases with no gene match: 4. Germline CDR1 and CDR2: ENHRY and SYGVKD. TCRdb redid the calling of the PCR reads with MiXCR, one entry per CDR3 protein. Here the sample spans roughly 20,000 distinct CDR3 sequences, about 50% being singletons. This TCR was sampled from a male donor with esophageal squamous cell carcinoma. The rearrangement links TRBV10-3 to TRBJ1-2, with TRBD1 identical over 9 bases. The sequencing input was esophageal tumor tissue. The DNA for the CDR3 is TGTGCCATCAGTGAGTCGACAGGGGGAATGTATGGCTACACCTTC. It yields the protein CAISESTGGMYGYTF.